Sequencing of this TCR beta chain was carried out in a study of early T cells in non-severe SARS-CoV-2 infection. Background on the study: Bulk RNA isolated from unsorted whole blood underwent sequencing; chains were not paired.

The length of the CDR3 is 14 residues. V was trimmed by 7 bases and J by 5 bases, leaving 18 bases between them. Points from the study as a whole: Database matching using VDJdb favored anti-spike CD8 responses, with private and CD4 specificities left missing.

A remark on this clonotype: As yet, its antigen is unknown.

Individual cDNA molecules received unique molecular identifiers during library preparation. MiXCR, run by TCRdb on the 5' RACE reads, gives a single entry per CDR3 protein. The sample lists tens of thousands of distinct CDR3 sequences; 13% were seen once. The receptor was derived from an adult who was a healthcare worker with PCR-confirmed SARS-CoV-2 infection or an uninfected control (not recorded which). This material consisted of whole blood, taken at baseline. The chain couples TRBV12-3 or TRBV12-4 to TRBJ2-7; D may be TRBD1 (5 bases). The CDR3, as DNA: TGTGCCAGCACCCGTGGCAGGGTCGCGCACGAGCAGTACTTC. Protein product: CASTRGRVAHEQYF.